One sample yielded the 27 T cell receptor beta chains listed below, sequenced in a study of blood T cell repertoires in COVID-19. The method was immunoSEQ multiplex PCR; TCRdb's version includes in-frame clones alone and lacks a portion of them. The profile covers some 57,000 clones, with more than 85% appearing a single time and approximately 0.99% taken by the ten largest. The sequenced sample was peripheral blood. All receptors come from a man aged 65 to 79 with acute or convalescent COVID-19.

This chain joins TRBV12-5 and TRBJ2-1; D unresolved. This CDR3 region has 14 residues. Between the trimmed V and J ends, which lost 5 bases and 0 bases, there was a span of 8 bases. CDR1 and CDR2 from the germline V gene are LGHNT and FRNRAP. The chain's CDR3 is CASGTPISYNEQFF. In DNA, the CDR3 is TGTGCTAGTGGTACTCCGATCTCCTACAATGAGCAGTTCTTC.

The chain has TRBV3-1 (or the pseudogene TRBV3-2) and TRBJ2-3; TRBD2 aligns across 8 bases. This CDR3 comprises 14 residues. J gave up 2 bases and V 5 bases, and 3 bases lay outside the gene matches. Looked up from germline, CDR1 is LGHDT and CDR2 is YNNKEL (reference sequence). The CDR3 here is CASSVSGNTDTQYF. CDR3 nucleotides: TGTGCCAGCAGCGTTAGCGGGAACACAGATACGCAGTATTTT.

The V call is TRBV9, the J call TRBJ1-2; 7 nucleotides align to TRBD1. CDR1 is SGDLS and CDR2 is YYNGEE in the germline V gene. The trim removed 3 bases at V and 4 bases at J, leaving 6 bases unmatched. The CDR3 runs to 14 residues. CDR3 nucleotides: TGTGCCAGCAGCGCTCGACAGGGAATCTATGGCTACACCTTC. It encodes CASSARQGIYGYTF.

The rearrangement links TRBV28 to TRBJ2-6; 8 positions match TRBD1. Trimming at V came to 5 bases and at J to 4 bases, leaving 4 bases not matched to a gene. Germline V gene lookup returns CDR1 MDHEN and CDR2 SYDVKM. This CDR3 region has 15 residues. CDR3 loop: CASSGQGSGANVLTF. CDR3 DNA: TGTGCCAGCAGTGGACAGGGTTCAGGGGCCAACGTCCTGACTTTC.

The chain has TRBV3-1 (or the pseudogene TRBV3-2) and TRBJ1-6, with a weak D call TRBD1 (6 bases). The germline CDR1 and CDR2 sequences are LGHDT and YNNKEL (reference sequence). This CDR3 contains 16 residues. V dropped 0 bases and J dropped 5 bases, with 11 bases sitting between them. The CDR3 reads CASSQEAWTDNSPLHF. CDR3 bases: TGTGCCAGCAGCCAAGAGGCGTGGACAGATAATTCACCCCTCCACTTT.

CDR3 in amino acids: CASSSGGTGFTGELFF. In DNA, the CDR3 is TGCGCCAGCAGCTCGGGAGGGACAGGGTTCACCGGGGAGCTGTTTTTT. The J gene is TRBJ2-2, the V gene TRBV5-1, with a weak D call TRBD1 (9 bases). Trimming took off 3 bases at V and 4 bases at J, with 16 bases between the two ends. This CDR3 has 16 amino acids. Germline V CDR1 and CDR2: SGHRS, YFSETQ.

Notes on this clone: The same CDR3 arises from other DNA sequences in this sample as well. The chain couples TRBV2 to TRBJ2-3, with 10 bases that match TRBD2. Germline CDR1 is SNHLY and CDR2 is FYNNEI. CDR3 length equals 15 residues. Trimming at V came to 4 bases and at J to 1 base, leaving 2 bases not matched to a gene. CDR3 bases: TGTGCCAGCAGTGTCCTAGCGGGGGGCACAGATACGCAGTATTTT. Protein product: CASSVLAGGTDTQYF. The complete variable domain, with remaining parts taken from reference TRBV2 and TRBJ2-3, reads EPEVTQTPSHQVTQMGQEVILRCVPISNHLYFYWYRQILGQKVEFLVSFYNNEISEKSEIFDDQFSVERPDGSNFTLKIRSTKLEDSAMYFCASSVLAGGTDTQYFGPGTRLTVL.

The chain recombines TRBV7-9 with TRBJ1-4; 10 positions agree with TRBD1. V lost 5 bases, J lost 8 bases, and 5 bases stayed unmatched. Looked up from germline, CDR1 is SEHNR and CDR2 is FQNEAQ (reference sequence). CDR3 length: 14 residues. CDR3 amino acids: CASSNGQGGEKLFF. DNA of the CDR3: TGTGCCAGCAGCAACGGACAGGGGGGAGAAAAACTGTTTTTT.

The rearrangement joins TRBV29-1 to TRBJ1-1, with D possibly being TRBD1 (5 bases). Trimming shortened V by 4 bases and J by 2 bases, and 14 bases separated the two germline ends. The CDR3 sequence is 14 residues long. Germline V gives CDR1 SQVTM, CDR2 ANQGSEA. The DNA for the CDR3 is TGCAGCGTTGGGGGGGACGGTTTAAACACTGAAGCTTTCTTT. Protein: CSVGGDGLNTEAFF.

V and J are TRBV24-1 and TRBJ1-4; D not resolved. V was trimmed by 1 base and J by 4 bases, leaving 9 bases between them. The CDR3 is made up of 15 amino acids. Per germline, CDR1 KGHDR and CDR2 SFDVKD. The CDR3 here is CATSDFRSYNEKLFF. The CDR3 nucleotides are TGTGCCACCAGTGATTTCCGGAGTTATAATGAAAAACTGTTTTTT.

The chain is built from TRBV7-8 and TRBJ2-1; 10 bases agree with TRBD2. This CDR3 has 16 amino acids. Germline CDR1 and CDR2: SGHVS and FQNEAQ. V gave up 3 bases and J gave up 7 bases; unmatched junction bases: 9. The CDR3 nucleotides are TGTGCCAGCAGCTTTGGTGGACTAGCGGTGCGTAATGAGCAGTTCTTC. This gives the protein CASSFGGLAVRNEQFF.

The chain recombines TRBV27 with TRBJ1-2, with 8 bases aligning to TRBD1. With 8 bases clipped from V and 3 bases from J, the junction kept 14 bases outside the gene matches. The CDR3 has 16 amino acids. The V gene's germline CDR1 is MNHEY and CDR2 SMNVEV (reference sequence). This chain's CDR3 is CASGVPGQGGDYGYTF. The DNA of the CDR3 is TGTGCCAGCGGGGTACCCGGACAGGGAGGTGACTATGGCTACACCTTC.

The chain uses TRBV9 and TRBJ2-5, with TRBD2 matching 12 bases. This CDR3 region has 15 residues. CDR1 SGDLS and CDR2 YYNGEE come from the germline V gene. Unmatched junction bases numbered 4, after V lost 2 bases and J lost 5 bases. Here the CDR3 reads CASSVLAGGPETQYF. In nucleotides, the CDR3 is TGTGCCAGCAGCGTTCTAGCGGGAGGGCCGGAGACCCAGTACTTC.

The chain combines TRBV10-3 with TRBJ2-7, with D possibly TRBD1 on 7 matching bases. Trimming removed 0 bases at V and 3 bases at J, with 12 bases between. This CDR3 is built from 15 residues. CDR1 and CDR2 from the germline V gene are ENHRY and SYGVKD. DNA of the CDR3: TGTGCCATCAGTGAGTCGGTGCAGGGGGGCTACGAGCAGTACTTC. This translates into CAISESVQGGYEQYF.

The J gene is TRBJ1-2, the V gene TRBV2, with 8 nucleotides matching TRBD1. The CDR3 contains 12 residues. Germline CDR1 reads SNHLY; CDR2 reads FYNNEI. Trimming removed 5 bases from V and 8 bases from J; junction bases left unmatched: 4. The CDR3 sequence: CASSSTGGGYTF. In nucleotides, the CDR3 is TGTGCCAGCAGTTCAACAGGGGGGGGCTACACCTTC. The full variable domain, with the rest looked up from reference TRBV2 and TRBJ1-2, is EPEVTQTPSHQVTQMGQEVILRCVPISNHLYFYWYRQILGQKVEFLVSFYNNEISEKSEIFDDQFSVERPDGSNFTLKIRSTKLEDSAMYFCASSSTGGGYTFGSGTRLTVV.

This clone was found a few times. The gene calls are TRBV30 and TRBJ1-3; D not certain. This CDR3 has 14 amino acids. V lost 3 bases to trimming and J lost 4 bases, with 13 bases between them. Germline V gene sequence: CDR1 GTSNPN, CDR2 SVGIG (reference sequence). CDR3 amino acids: CAWRSGSGGNTIYF. The DNA of the CDR3 is TGTGCCTGGAGATCAGGATCAGGAGGAAACACCATATATTTT.

The V gene is TRBV27, the J gene TRBJ2-3; possible D gene TRBD1, 6 bases. The CDR3 totals 15 residues. V was pared by 6 bases and J by 1 base, with 14 bases between. Per the germline V gene, CDR1 is MNHEY and CDR2 is SMNVEV (reference sequence). CDR3 sequence (DNA): TGTGCCAGCAGGTATGGGGGCTATGGCACAGATACGCAGTATTTT. This sequence encodes CASRYGGYGTDTQYF.

The chain has TRBV3-1 (or the pseudogene TRBV3-2) and TRBJ2-7; 8 bases fit TRBD1. Germline trimming cut 1 base from V and 6 bases from J; bases unmatched to any gene: 5. Germline-derived CDR1 and CDR2 are LGHDT and YNNKEL (reference sequence). The CDR3 extends over 14 amino acids. The CDR3 nucleotides are TGTGCCAGCAGCCAAGGTCAGGGGGCGACCGAGCAGTACTTC. This encodes CASSQGQGATEQYF.

With respect to this clone: Other DNA sequences in the sample encode the same CDR3. CDR3 residues: CASSLGGTGGFAGGYTF. CDR3 nucleotide sequence: TGTGCCAGCAGCCTCGGGGGGACAGGGGGGTTTGCGGGTGGCTACACCTTC. This rearrangement joins TRBV28 to TRBJ1-2; 11 nucleotides line up with TRBD1. With 6 bases clipped from V and 7 bases from J, the junction kept 16 bases outside the gene matches. CDR1 is MDHEN, CDR2 SYDVKM, per germline. The CDR3 covers 17 residues.

This clone was recorded once. As DNA, the CDR3 is TGTGCCAGCTCGGAGGGACGGTGGAACACTGAAGCTTTCTTT. Its translation: CASSEGRWNTEAFF. V and J are TRBV25-1 and TRBJ1-1; D may be TRBD1 (5 bases). V shed 8 bases and J shed 1 base, with 14 bases lying between them. Per the germline V gene, CDR1 is MGHDK and CDR2 is SYGVNS. The CDR3 loop spans 14 amino acids.

This clone was observed once. This sequence joins TRBV5-5 and TRBJ1-2; tentative D call: TRBD1 (5 bases). Trimming removed 4 bases at V and 2 bases at J, with 18 bases between. The CDR3 spans 16 residues. The germline V gene has CDR1 SGHKS and CDR2 YYEKEE (reference sequence). CDR3 loop: CASSLDQGRGNYGYTF. DNA of the CDR3: TGTGCCAGCAGCCTTGACCAGGGCCGTGGGAACTATGGCTACACCTTC.

A single count supports this clone. The genes are TRBV24-1 and TRBJ2-5, with TRBD1 matching over 9 bases. The trim removed 5 bases at V and 5 bases at J, leaving 8 bases unmatched. This CDR3 has 15 residues. The germline V gene has CDR1 KGHDR and CDR2 SFDVKD. The CDR3 reads CATSGLQGATETQYF. CDR3 sequence (DNA): TGTGCCACCAGTGGACTACAGGGGGCCACGGAGACCCAGTACTTC.

The rearrangement links TRBV19 to TRBJ1-5; weak D call: TRBD1 (6 bases). The CDR3 is 14 residues long. The V end was cut by 6 bases, the J end by 2 bases, with 11 bases between. Germline CDR1 is LNHDA and CDR2 is SQIVND (reference sequence). The CDR3: CASSSWGRNQPQHF. The CDR3 region has the DNA TGTGCCAGTAGCTCTTGGGGGCGCAATCAGCCCCAGCATTTT.

The chain is built from TRBV11-3 and TRBJ2-1; a weak D match, TRBD2 (7 bases). Per the germline V gene, CDR1 is SGHNT and CDR2 is YENEEA. V was cut by 6 bases and J by 8 bases, with 11 bases left in between. CDR3 length: 12 residues. CDR3 residues: CASRGEGDEQFF. The CDR3, as DNA: TGTGCCAGCAGGGGGGAGGGGGATGAGCAGTTCTTC.

V and J are TRBV24-1 and TRBJ2-5, with TRBD2 matching 9 bases. The germline V gene has CDR1 KGHDR and CDR2 SFDVKD. The length of the CDR3 is 20 residues. V lost 6 bases, J lost 5 bases, and 24 bases stayed unmatched. The CDR3 reads CATSPGAGLAPKDLRETQYF. In nucleotides, the CDR3 is TGTGCCACCAGTCCTGGGGCAGGACTAGCGCCGAAAGATCTCCGGGAGACCCAGTACTTC.

The V gene is TRBV28, the J gene TRBJ1-5, with a weak D call TRBD1 (6 bases). The CDR3 length is 15 residues. Per the germline V gene, CDR1 is MDHEN and CDR2 is SYDVKM. Trimming shortened V by 4 bases and J by 0 bases, and 10 bases separated the two germline ends. CDR3 coding DNA: TGTGCCAGCAGTTCAGGGGAGAATAGCAATCAGCCCCAGCATTTT. Residues: CASSSGENSNQPQHF.

The chain is built from TRBV30 and TRBJ2-3, with 9 bases matching TRBD2. Trimming at V came to 5 bases and at J to 4 bases, leaving 7 bases not matched to a gene. CDR3 size: 14 residues. Per germline, CDR1 GTSNPN and CDR2 SVGIG (reference sequence). The CDR3 coding sequence is TGTGCCTGGGGATTAGCGGGGGTGGCAGATACGCAGTATTTT. Protein: CAWGLAGVADTQYF.